Listed here are 27 T cell receptor beta chains from one sample, sequenced in a study of T-cell memory formation after mild COVID-19. TCRdb re-analysed the 5' RACE reads in MiXCR, keeping a single row per CDR3 protein. The data contain 550,000 to 600,000 distinct CDR3 sequences, roughly a fifth of them singletons. The source material was PBMCs or a T cell subset sorted from them (not recorded which). The receptors were sampled from an adult woman who had mild COVID-19 (a few samples of this study predate the infection). Cell type and time point are not known.

The sample holds a few counts of this clonotype. V and J are TRBV5-1 and TRBJ2-5; 7 nucleotides agree with TRBD2. Germline values: CDR1 SGHRS, CDR2 YFSETQ. After removal of 4 bases from V and 2 bases from J, the junction contained 8 bases not matched to a gene. The CDR3 length is 15 residues. The DNA for the CDR3 is TGCGCCAGCAGCCCGGGGGGTAGCGGACAAGAGACCCAGTACTTC. Translating it yields CASSPGGSGQETQYF.

The J gene is TRBJ2-7, the V gene TRBV27; 9 bases fit TRBD1. Germline V gene lookup returns CDR1 MNHEY and CDR2 SMNVEV (reference sequence). This CDR3 region has 16 residues. V shed 2 bases, J shed 2 bases, and the junction held 7 bases outside the gene matches. As DNA, the CDR3 is TGTGCCAGCAGTTTAAGGGCACAGGGGGCAGCCTACGAGCAGTACTTC. Translated, it gives CASSLRAQGAAYEQYF.

In regard to this clonotype: A read error may be the cause here, since a much bigger clone is one base away. The chain carries TRBV5-1 and TRBJ2-1; 11 bases agree with TRBD2. The germline V gene encodes CDR1 SGHRS and CDR2 YFSETQ. CDR3 size: 15 residues. The CDR3 spells CDSRPGTSGNNEQFF. CDR3 DNA sequence: TGCGACAGCAGACCTGGGACTAGCGGAAACAATGAGCAGTTCTTC.

The chain recombines TRBV7-9 with TRBJ2-2, with D maybe TRBD2 (6 bases). Germline-derived CDR1 and CDR2 are SEHNR and FQNEAQ (reference sequence). The CDR3 runs to 15 residues. The V gene lost 4 bases and the J gene lost 7 bases, with 16 bases spanning the gap. CDR3 sequence (DNA): TGTGCCAGCAGCTCCCTCACGGGAGAGGACGGGGAGCTGTTTTTT. This sequence encodes CASSSLTGEDGELFF.

This clonotype was counted between two and nine times. V gene TRBV7-3 combines with J gene TRBJ2-1, with 10 nucleotides matching TRBD1. J gave up 9 bases and V 2 bases, and 1 base lay outside the gene matches. Germline CDR1 SGHTA, CDR2 FQGTGA. The CDR3 sequence is 13 residues long. CDR3 bases: TGTGCCAGCAGCTTAGACAGGGGGCGTGAGCAGTTCTTC. Translation gives CASSLDRGREQFF.

This clonotype appeared many times. The rearrangement links TRBV7-3 to TRBJ2-2; D tentatively fits TRBD1 or TRBD2 (5 bases each). Germline CDR1 SGHTA, CDR2 FQGTGA. This CDR3 has 16 amino acids. Deletions cut 0 bases from V and 0 bases from J, with 8 bases between. The CDR3 DNA is TGTGCCAGCAGCTTAACGGGACGGTCGAACACCGGGGAGCTGTTTTTT. This gives the protein CASSLTGRSNTGELFF.

The chain carries TRBV12-3 or TRBV12-4 and TRBJ1-2, with 9 bases lining up with TRBD1. This CDR3 is 14 amino acids long. V was pared by 6 bases and J by 4 bases, with 6 bases of the junction left unmatched. CDR3 sequence (DNA): TGTGCCAGCAGCTCGACAGGGGGACTCTATGGCTACACCTTC. It yields the protein CASSSTGGLYGYTF.

The rearrangement joins TRBV4-1 to TRBJ1-1, with D perhaps TRBD1 (6 bases). Germline V gene lookup returns CDR1 MGHRA and CDR2 YSYEKL. The CDR3 is 21 amino acids. The V end was cut by 0 bases, the J end by 0 bases, with 26 bases between. The chain's CDR3 is CASSQDRWDTAGDEMNTEAFF. CDR3 bases: TGCGCCAGCAGCCAAGACCGATGGGATACGGCAGGGGATGAAATGAACACTGAAGCTTTCTTT.

The chain couples TRBV20-1 to TRBJ2-2; 7 bases agree with TRBD2. The CDR3 consists of 14 residues. With V trimmed by 3 bases and J by 5 bases, 6 bases remained unmatched. Germline V CDR1 and CDR2: DFQATT, SNEGSKA (reference sequence). DNA of the CDR3: TGCAGTGCTAGTACCAGCGGGGTGACCGGGGAGCTGTTTTTT. Translating gives CSASTSGVTGELFF.

This clonotype showed up just a few times. The chain uses TRBV12-3 or TRBV12-4 and TRBJ2-1; D is uncertain. Trimming shortened V by 6 bases and J by 6 bases, and 15 bases separated the two germline ends. The CDR3 extends over 14 amino acids. CDR3 protein: CASRLVQAPNEQFF. CDR3 DNA sequence: TGTGCCAGCAGGTTGGTTCAGGCTCCCAATGAGCAGTTCTTC.

The chain couples TRBV6-6 to TRBJ2-7; D is undetermined. Deletions cut 2 bases from V and 1 base from J, with 15 bases between. The CDR3 covers 16 residues. Germline assignment: CDR1 MNHNY and CDR2 SVGAGI (reference sequence). The CDR3 region has the DNA TGTGCCAGCAGTTACGGCCCCTCTTCGTATTCCTACGAGCAGTACTTC. The encoded protein is CASSYGPSSYSYEQYF.

This clonotype was detected many times. The rearrangement links TRBV7-8 to TRBJ2-7, with 11 bases matching TRBD1. CDR1 and CDR2 (germline): SGHVS, FQNEAQ. CDR3 size: 14 residues. The trim removed 3 bases at V and 5 bases at J, leaving 3 bases unmatched. CDR3 bases: TGTGCCAGCAGCTTTGGACAGGGGGCGAACGAGCAGTACTTC. Its protein product is CASSFGQGANEQYF. The entire variable domain, with the rest obtained from reference TRBV7-8 and TRBJ2-7, is as follows: GAGVSQSPRYKVAKRGQDVALRCDPISGHVSLFWYQQALGQGPEFLTYFQNEAQLDKSGLPSDRFFAERPEGSVSTLKIQRTQQEDSAVYLCASSFGQGANEQYFGPGTRLTVT.

V is TRBV12-3 or TRBV12-4 and J is TRBJ2-3; D is unclear. Trimming shortened V by 6 bases and J by 2 bases, and 15 bases separated the two germline ends. CDR3 length equals 15 residues. This CDR3 is CASSPPDRNTDTQYF. The CDR3 DNA follows: TGTGCCAGCAGCCCCCCCGACCGAAACACAGATACGCAGTATTTT.

In this sample, this clonotype turned up a few times. The chain links TRBV7-2 to TRBJ1-3; D is possibly TRBD1 (5 bases). Germline CDR1 SGHTA, CDR2 FQGNSA. CDR3 length: 17 residues. Trimming left V 1 base short and J 0 bases short, with 13 bases between. In nucleotides, the CDR3 is TGTGCCAGCAGCTTAGTCGGGGGGGTCCCCTCTGGAAACACCATATATTTT. Translated: CASSLVGGVPSGNTIYF.

This clonotype was counted once. One base away lies a much larger clone, so this may be a sequencing read error. The V and J genes are TRBV5-1 and TRBJ2-3, with 7 bases that match TRBD1. Unmatched junction bases numbered 8, after V lost 3 bases and J lost 4 bases. The CDR3 contains 15 residues. CDR1 is SGHRS, CDR2 YFSETQ, per germline. CDR3 nucleotides: TGCGCCAGCAGCTCCGGGACAGTGGGTTCAGATACGCAGTATTTT. This gives the protein CASSSGTVGSDTQYF.

This clonotype showed up just a few times. The chain couples TRBV2 to TRBJ2-3; TRBD1 might be the D (6 bases). The V end lost 5 bases, the J end lost 1 base, and 13 bases lay between the germline ends. The CDR3 loop spans 15 amino acids. Germline assignment: CDR1 SNHLY and CDR2 FYNNEI. In DNA, the CDR3 is TGTGCCAGCAGTACTTTCAGGGGTCGCACAGATACGCAGTATTTT. Protein: CASSTFRGRTDTQYF.

This clonotype turned up a few times. The V call is TRBV27, the J call TRBJ2-7; D may correspond to TRBD1 or TRBD2 (5 bases each). Germline CDR1 is MNHEY and CDR2 is SMNVEV (reference sequence). The CDR3 spans 14 residues. The V gene lost 7 bases and the J gene lost 0 bases, with 13 bases spanning the gap. The CDR3 DNA follows: TGTGCCAGCAATAGGGACGGGAACTCCTACGAGCAGTACTTC. Protein: CASNRDGNSYEQYF.

V and J are TRBV29-1 and TRBJ2-7; TRBD1 is a possible D gene (7 bases). Trimming took 2 bases from V and 0 from J, leaving 14 bases between them. The CDR3 is made up of 15 amino acids. Germline assignment: CDR1 SQVTM and CDR2 ANQGSEA. In nucleotides, the CDR3 is TGCAGCGTTGAAAAGGCGGGACAGAGCTCCTACGAGCAGTACTTC. This encodes CSVEKAGQSSYEQYF.

The J gene is TRBJ2-5, the V gene TRBV11-2, with 10 bases identical to TRBD1. V was clipped by 3 bases and J by 5 bases; unmatched bases: 6. Germline V gene sequence: CDR1 SGHAT, CDR2 FQNNGV. The CDR3 consists of 15 residues. CDR3 in amino acids: CASSFGTGDMETQYF. The CDR3 coding sequence is TGTGCCAGCAGCTTCGGGACAGGGGATATGGAGACCCAGTACTTC.

The chain couples TRBV5-1 to TRBJ2-2; 7 nucleotides line up with TRBD1. There are 15 residues in the CDR3. Germline CDR1 and CDR2: SGHRS and YFSETQ. V shed 5 bases, J shed 0 bases, and the junction held 4 bases outside the gene matches. The CDR3 bases are TGCGCCAGCAGGGGGACAGCTTCGAACACCGGGGAGCTGTTTTTT. Amino acids: CASRGTASNTGELFF.

V gene TRBV4-3 combines with J gene TRBJ2-2; D may be TRBD1 (6 bases). The CDR3 runs to 18 residues. Germline V gene lookup returns CDR1 LGHNA and CDR2 YSLEER. Trimming shortened V by 1 base and J by 0 bases, and 15 bases separated the two germline ends. CDR3 sequence reads: CASSQGQTGTPNTGELFF. The CDR3 DNA is TGCGCCAGCAGCCAAGGGCAGACCGGGACACCGAACACCGGGGAGCTGTTTTTT.

This clonotype has just a few counts. The V call is TRBV18, the J call TRBJ1-1, with D unclear. V shed 3 bases and J shed 1 base, with 6 bases lying between them. The CDR3 is 13 amino acids. CDR1 is KGHSH, CDR2 LQKENI, per germline. CDR3 nucleotide sequence: TGTGCCAGCTCACCCTTTGGGAACACTGAAGCTTTCTTT. Amino acids: CASSPFGNTEAFF.

The chain employs TRBV27 and TRBJ1-2; D uncertain. The CDR3 spans 13 residues. Trimming shortened V by 5 bases and J by 0 bases, and 7 bases separated the two germline ends. CDR1 is MNHEY and CDR2 is SMNVEV in the germline V gene (reference sequence). As DNA, the CDR3 is TGTGCCAGCAGTATGGGAACTAACTATGGCTACACCTTC. It is translated as CASSMGTNYGYTF.

The J gene is TRBJ2-1, the V gene TRBV11-2; the D gene is possibly TRBD1 (6 bases). The CDR3 is 17 residues long. Trimming took 2 bases from V and 6 from J, leaving 20 bases between them. From germline, CDR1 is SGHAT and CDR2 FQNNGV. As DNA, the CDR3 is TGTGCCAGCAGCTTAAGAGCTCGGTCAGGGGTAATCAATGAGCAGTTCTTC. Residues: CASSLRARSGVINEQFF.

The chain combines TRBV5-1 with TRBJ1-1; 7 bases are shared with TRBD1. V lost 4 bases and J lost 4; bases outside the gene matches: 13. CDR1 SGHRS and CDR2 YFSETQ come from the germline V gene. This CDR3 contains 16 residues. The CDR3 region is CASSPTGSPMGTEAFF. The DNA for the CDR3 is TGCGCCAGCAGCCCGACAGGGAGTCCAATGGGCACTGAAGCTTTCTTT.

This sequence joins TRBV29-1 and TRBJ2-3; D is uncertain. V was shortened by 4 bases and J by 2 bases, with 7 bases between the two germline ends. The germline V gene encodes CDR1 SQVTM and CDR2 ANQGSEA. The CDR3 is made up of 12 amino acids. The CDR3 loop is CSVVVITDTQYF. Here the CDR3 DNA reads TGCAGCGTTGTGGTGATCACAGATACGCAGTATTTT.

This clonotype was counted between two and nine times. Compared with germline, one end of the junction differs, possibly owing to a read error. The rearrangement links TRBV6-2 or TRBV6-3 to TRBJ2-1, with a possible D match to TRBD1 (5 bases). This CDR3 has 12 residues. CDR1 MNHEY and CDR2 SVGEGT come from the germline V gene. For the CDR3, the DNA is TGTGCCAGCAGTTACCCCGCAGGGATTGGGCTCTTC. It translates to CASSYPAGIGLF.